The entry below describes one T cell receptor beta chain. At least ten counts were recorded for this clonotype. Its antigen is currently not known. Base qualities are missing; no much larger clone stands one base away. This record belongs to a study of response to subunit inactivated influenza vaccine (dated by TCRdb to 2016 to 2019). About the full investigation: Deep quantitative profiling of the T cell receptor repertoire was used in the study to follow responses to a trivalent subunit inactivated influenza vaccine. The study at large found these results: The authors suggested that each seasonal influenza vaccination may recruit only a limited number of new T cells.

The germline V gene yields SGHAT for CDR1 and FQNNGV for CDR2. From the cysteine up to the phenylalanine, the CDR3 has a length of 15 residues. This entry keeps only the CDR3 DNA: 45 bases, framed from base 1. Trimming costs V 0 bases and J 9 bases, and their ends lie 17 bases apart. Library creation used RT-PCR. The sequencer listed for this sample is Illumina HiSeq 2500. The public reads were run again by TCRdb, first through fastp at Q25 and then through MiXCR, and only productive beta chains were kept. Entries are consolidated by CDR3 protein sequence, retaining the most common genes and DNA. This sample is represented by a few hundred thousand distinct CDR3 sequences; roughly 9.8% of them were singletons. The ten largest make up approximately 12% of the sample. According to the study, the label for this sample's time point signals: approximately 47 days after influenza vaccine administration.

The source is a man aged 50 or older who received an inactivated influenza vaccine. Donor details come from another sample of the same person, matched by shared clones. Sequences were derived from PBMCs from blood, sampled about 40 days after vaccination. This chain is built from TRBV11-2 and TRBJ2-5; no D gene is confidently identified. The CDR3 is CASSLDPLPASAQYF. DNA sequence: TGTGCCAGCAGCTTAGATCCCCTTCCCGCCTCGGCCCAGTACTTC.